This entry describes one T cell receptor beta chain. This specimen comes from a study of blood T cell repertoires in COVID-19. On the study more broadly: COVID-19 samples, acute and convalescent, were from the United States, Italy and Spain. Nucleic acid was either cDNA or gDNA, and it came from T cells, B-cell-depleted T cells, or PBMCs.

Per the authors' pipeline: Scientists estimated how many nucleated cells there were by amplifying reference gene primers. TCRdb's table, derived via immunoSEQ multiplex PCR, lists solely in-frame clones and lacks some. The V and J calls and clone size are taken from that table; D and trimming were inferred from the DNA. The sample consists of approximately 140,000 clones, approximately 90% of them appearing once. Germline V gene sequence: CDR1 SEHNR, CDR2 FQNEAQ (reference sequence). The CDR3 totals 14 residues. V lost 4 bases and J 5 bases, leaving 14 bases between the germline ends. Which cohort a participant joined came from the clinical history participants gave.

This sequence originates from a woman aged 40 to 50 who had been exposed to COVID-19. Sequenced material: PBMCs or T cells enriched from blood (not recorded which). The V call is TRBV7-9, the J call TRBJ2-5; a weak D match, TRBD2 (5 bases). The CDR3 protein is CASSSPRGPETQYF. The CDR3 nucleotides are TGTGCCAGCAGCTCCCCAAGAGGGCCTGAGACCCAGTACTTC. The full variable domain, its missing parts supplied by reference TRBV7-9 and TRBJ2-5, is DTGVSQNPRHKITKRGQNVTFRCDPISEHNRLYWYRQTLGQGPEFLTYFQNEAQLEKSRLLSDRFSAERPKGSFSTLEIQRTEQGDSAMYLCASSSPRGPETQYFGPGTRLLVL.